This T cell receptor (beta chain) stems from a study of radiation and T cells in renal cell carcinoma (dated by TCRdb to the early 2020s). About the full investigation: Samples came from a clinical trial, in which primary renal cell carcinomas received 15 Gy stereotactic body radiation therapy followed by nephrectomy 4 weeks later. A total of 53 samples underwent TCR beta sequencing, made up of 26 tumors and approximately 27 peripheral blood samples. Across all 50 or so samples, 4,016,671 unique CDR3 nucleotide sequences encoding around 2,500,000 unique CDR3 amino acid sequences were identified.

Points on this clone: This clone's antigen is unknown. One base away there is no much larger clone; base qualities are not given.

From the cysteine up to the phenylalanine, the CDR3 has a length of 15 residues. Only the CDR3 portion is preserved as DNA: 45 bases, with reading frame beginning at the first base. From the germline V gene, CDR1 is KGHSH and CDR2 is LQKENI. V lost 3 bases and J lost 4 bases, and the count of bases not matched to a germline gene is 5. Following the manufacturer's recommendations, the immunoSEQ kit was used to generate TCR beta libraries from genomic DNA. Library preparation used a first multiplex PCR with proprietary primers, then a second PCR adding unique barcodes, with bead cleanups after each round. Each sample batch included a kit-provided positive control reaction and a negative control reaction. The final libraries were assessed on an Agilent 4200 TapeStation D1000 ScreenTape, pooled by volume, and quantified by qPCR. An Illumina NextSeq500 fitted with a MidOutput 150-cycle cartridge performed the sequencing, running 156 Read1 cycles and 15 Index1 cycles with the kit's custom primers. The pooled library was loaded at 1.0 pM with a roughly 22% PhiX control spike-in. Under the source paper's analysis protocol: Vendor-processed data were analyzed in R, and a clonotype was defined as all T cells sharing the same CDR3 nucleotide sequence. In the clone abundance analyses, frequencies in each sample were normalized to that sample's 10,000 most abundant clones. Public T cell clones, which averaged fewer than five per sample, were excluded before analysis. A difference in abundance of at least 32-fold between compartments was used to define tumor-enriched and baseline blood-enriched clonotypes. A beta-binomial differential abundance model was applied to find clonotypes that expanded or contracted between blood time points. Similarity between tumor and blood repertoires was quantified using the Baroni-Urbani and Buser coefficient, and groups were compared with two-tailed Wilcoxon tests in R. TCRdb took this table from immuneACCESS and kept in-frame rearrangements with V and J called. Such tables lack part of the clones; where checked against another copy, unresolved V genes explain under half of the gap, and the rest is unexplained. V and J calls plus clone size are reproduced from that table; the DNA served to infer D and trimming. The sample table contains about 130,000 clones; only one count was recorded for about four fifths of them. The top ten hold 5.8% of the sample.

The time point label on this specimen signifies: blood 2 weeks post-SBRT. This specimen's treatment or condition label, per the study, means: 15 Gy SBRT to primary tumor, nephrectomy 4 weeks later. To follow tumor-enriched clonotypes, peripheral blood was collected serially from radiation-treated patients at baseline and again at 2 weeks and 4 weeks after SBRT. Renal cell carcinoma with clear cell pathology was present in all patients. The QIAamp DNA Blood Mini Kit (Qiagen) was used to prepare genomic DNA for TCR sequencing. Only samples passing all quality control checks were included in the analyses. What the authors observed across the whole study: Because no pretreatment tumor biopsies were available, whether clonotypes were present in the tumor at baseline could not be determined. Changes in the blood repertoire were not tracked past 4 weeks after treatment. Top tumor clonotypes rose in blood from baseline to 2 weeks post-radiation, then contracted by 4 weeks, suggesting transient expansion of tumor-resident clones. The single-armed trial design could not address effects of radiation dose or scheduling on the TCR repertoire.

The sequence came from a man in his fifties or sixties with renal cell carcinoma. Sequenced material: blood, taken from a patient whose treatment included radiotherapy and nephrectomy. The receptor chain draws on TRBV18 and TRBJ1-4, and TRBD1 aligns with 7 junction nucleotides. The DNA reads TGTGCCAGCTCACCGGCGGACAGGCTTAATGAAAAACTGTTTTTT. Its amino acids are CASSPADRLNEKLFF.